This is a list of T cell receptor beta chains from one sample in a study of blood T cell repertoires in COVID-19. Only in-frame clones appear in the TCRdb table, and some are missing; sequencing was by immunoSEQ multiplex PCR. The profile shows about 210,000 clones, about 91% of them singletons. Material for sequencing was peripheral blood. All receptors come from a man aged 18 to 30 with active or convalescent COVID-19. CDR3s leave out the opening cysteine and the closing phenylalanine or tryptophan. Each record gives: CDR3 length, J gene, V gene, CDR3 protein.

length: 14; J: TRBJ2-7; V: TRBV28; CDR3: ASRGLTSGRRREQY
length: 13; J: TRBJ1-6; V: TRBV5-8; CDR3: ASSLRTGGNSPLH
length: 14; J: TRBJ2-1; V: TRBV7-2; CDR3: ASSLAGGNSGNEQF
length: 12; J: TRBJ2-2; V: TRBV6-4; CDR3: ASRVQGESGELF
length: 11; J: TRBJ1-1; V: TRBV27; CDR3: ASAGRANTEAF
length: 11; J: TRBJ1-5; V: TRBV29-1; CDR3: SVRTGPNQPQH
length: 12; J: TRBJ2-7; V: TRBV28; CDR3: ASSSIQGSREQY
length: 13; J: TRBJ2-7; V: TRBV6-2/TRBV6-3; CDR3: ASSLGLAGGDEQY
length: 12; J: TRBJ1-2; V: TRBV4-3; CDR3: ASSQEVGDYGYT
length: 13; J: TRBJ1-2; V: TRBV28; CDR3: ASSQGTGGIYGYT
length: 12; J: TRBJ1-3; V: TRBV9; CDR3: ASSVGTAGNTIY
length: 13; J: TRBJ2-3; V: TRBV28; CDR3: ASSFGGGSTDTQY
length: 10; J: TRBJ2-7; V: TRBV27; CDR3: ASRTTVGEQY
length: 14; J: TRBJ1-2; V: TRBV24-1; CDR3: ATSGDRGPEDYGYT